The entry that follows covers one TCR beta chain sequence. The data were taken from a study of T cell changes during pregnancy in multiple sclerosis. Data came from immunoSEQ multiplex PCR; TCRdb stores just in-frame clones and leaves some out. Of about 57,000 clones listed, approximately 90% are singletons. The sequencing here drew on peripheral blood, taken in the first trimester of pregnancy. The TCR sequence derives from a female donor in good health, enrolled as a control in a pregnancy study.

CDR3 residues: CASSLTRGETQYF. The CDR3 DNA reads TGTGCCAGCAGCCTCACTAGGGGGGAGACCCAGTACTTC. The chain joins TRBV7-9 to TRBJ2-5; D perhaps matches TRBD1 (6 bases). The CDR3 loop spans 13 amino acids. CDR1 is SEHNR and CDR2 is FQNEAQ in the germline V gene (reference sequence). V was clipped by 5 bases and J by 5 bases, with 12 bases between them.